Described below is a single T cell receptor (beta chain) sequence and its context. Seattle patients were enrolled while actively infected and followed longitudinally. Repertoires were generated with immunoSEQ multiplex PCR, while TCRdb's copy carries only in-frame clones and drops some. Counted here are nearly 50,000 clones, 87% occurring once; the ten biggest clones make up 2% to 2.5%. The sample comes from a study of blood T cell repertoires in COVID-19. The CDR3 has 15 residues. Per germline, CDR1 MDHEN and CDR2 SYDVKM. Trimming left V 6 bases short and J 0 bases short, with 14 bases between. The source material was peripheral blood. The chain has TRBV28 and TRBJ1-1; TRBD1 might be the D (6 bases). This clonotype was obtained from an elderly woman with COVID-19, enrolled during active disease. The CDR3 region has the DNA TGTGCCAGCAGATCGACGGACAGATTGAACACTGAAGCTTTCTTT. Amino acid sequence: CASRSTDRLNTEAFF.